Listed here are 24 T cell receptor beta chains from one sample, sequenced in a study of CD8+ T cells in alopecia areata. cDNA reverse transcribed from extracted RNA served as the sequencing template. The data were produced by immunoSEQ multiplex PCR, yet TCRdb's version contains in-frame clones alone and is incomplete. Listed for the sample are over 100,000 clones, none seen a single time. Material for sequencing was lesional skin. Receptors were obtained from a C3H/HeJ mouse with alopecia areata. The mouse line has the MHC haplotype H2-k.

This clone was counted a few times. Genes and germline are mouse. The sequenced CDR3 bases are TGTGCTAGCAGTAGCGACAGGGGGCACACCGGG. This encodes CASSSDRGHTG. The complete CDR3 reads CASSSDRGHTGQLYF. This chain joins TRBV17 and TRBJ2-2; 10 positions match TRBD1. The read ends 4 residues shy of where the CDR3 ends; the end is completed using the germline J gene. Germline CDR1 MNHDT, CDR2 YYDKIL. The CDR3 sequence is 15 residues long. V lost 3 bases and J lost 3; bases outside the gene matches: 1.

Regarding this clone: Any gene name here is a mouse gene name. The read finishes 4 residues shy of the CDR3 end, and the germline J gene is used to complete it. This sequence joins TRBV13-3 and TRBJ1-4, with D possibly matching TRBD1 (6 bases). Germline-derived CDR1 and CDR2 are NNHDY and SYVADS. The CDR3 has 14 amino acids. The V and J ends lost 3 bases and 5 bases respectively, with 11 bases between them. The CDR3 loop reads CASSAPGQNERLFF. CDR3 DNA (partial): TGTGCCAGCAGTGCGCCGGGACAAAACGAA.

Notes on this clone: Gene names follow the mouse nomenclature. From the germline J gene comes the end of the CDR3, since the read stops 4 residues before it. This chain connects TRBV13-3 to TRBJ2-5; 14 bases match TRBD2. The CDR3 is made up of 16 amino acids. Germline V gene data show CDR1 as NNHDY and CDR2 as SYVADS. This CDR3 is CASTSRDWGGADTQYF. The CDR3 DNA, read in part, is TGTGCCAGCACGTCCCGGGACTGGGGGGGCGCAGAC.

A few counts support this clone. Genes and germline are mouse. The read ends 4 residues early relative to the CDR3; the germline J gene fills the gap. The chain is built from TRBV1 and TRBJ1-1, with 8 nucleotides matching TRBD1. This CDR3 region has 16 residues. CDR1 and CDR2 (germline): NSQYPW, LRSPGD (reference sequence). V shed 1 base and J 0 bases; nucleotides not matched to a gene: 4. The CDR3 DNA, read in part, is TGCACCTGCAGTGCAGTGGCAGGGGGCGCAAACACA. This gives the protein CTCSAVAGGANT. The whole CDR3 sequence reads CTCSAVAGGANTEVFF.

This clone appeared a few times. Gene names and germline match the mouse. The CDR3 extends 4 residues past the end of the read, so its final part is completed from the germline J gene. The V and J genes are TRBV19 and TRBJ2-3; 12 bases are a match to TRBD2. Per germline, CDR1 FNHDT and CDR2 SITEND (reference sequence). The CDR3 has 17 amino acids. Losses at the gene ends were 2 bases for V and 0 bases for J; bases not matched to a gene: 4. The CDR3 here is CASSIGLGGFSAETLYF. CDR3 DNA, as far as it was read: TGTGCCAGCAGTATCGGACTGGGGGGGTTTAGTGCAGAA.

Ten or more counts support this clone. The germline and genes are mouse ones. Coverage ceases 4 residues before the CDR3 finishes, and the germline J gene fills in the end. The J gene is TRBJ1-2, the V gene TRBV1; D is undetermined. This CDR3 has 13 amino acids. Germline V gives CDR1 NSQYPW, CDR2 LRSPGD (reference sequence). The part of the CDR3 DNA that was read is TGCACCTGCAGTGCAGATTACACAGAC. Encoded protein: CTCSADYTD. The whole CDR3 region reads CTCSADYTDDYTF.

On this clone: Gene and germline names: mouse. Coverage ceases 4 residues before the CDR3 finishes, and the germline J gene fills in the end. This sequence joins TRBV13-3 and TRBJ2-1; TRBD2 aligns across 11 bases. CDR1 is NNHDY, CDR2 SYVADS, per germline. The CDR3 totals 12 residues. The V gene end was trimmed by 10 bases and the J gene end by 4 bases; junction bases not matched to a gene: 1. The CDR3 here is CADWGGYAEQFF. Incomplete CDR3 DNA: TGTGCCGACTGGGGGGGTTATGCT.

This clone was counted many times. The gene symbols are mouse symbols. Read coverage stops 4 residues before the CDR3 terminus; the germline J gene supplies the remainder. V gene TRBV19 combines with J gene TRBJ2-1; the match to TRBD2 covers 12 bases. Germline V CDR1 and CDR2: FNHDT, SITEND (reference sequence). This CDR3 has 20 amino acids. With V trimmed by 0 bases and J by 0 bases, 10 bases remained unmatched. The CDR3 spells CASSIAIRGLGGSNYAEQFF. The CDR3 DNA, read in part, is TGTGCCAGCAGTATAGCTATACGGGGACTGGGGGGCTCTAACTATGCT.

This clone has more than one count but fewer than ten. Gene and germline names: mouse. CDR3 DNA (partial): TGTGCCAGCAGTATTAGGGGACAGAAAAAAAACACA. Its protein product is CASSIRGQKKNT. The whole CDR3 protein reads CASSIRGQKKNTEVFF. The chain employs TRBV19 and TRBJ1-1; 7 bases fit TRBD1. The CDR3 end is not reached by the read, which stops 4 residues before it; the germline J gene fills it in. CDR1 FNHDT and CDR2 SITEND come from the germline V gene (reference sequence). This CDR3 has 16 amino acids. V was pared by 2 bases and J by 1 base, with 8 bases of the junction left unmatched.

About this clone itself: The listed genes are named as in mouse. The read terminates 4 residues ahead of where the CDR3 ends, so the germline J gene completes it. The chain is built from TRBV13-3 and TRBJ2-5, with 9 bases identical to TRBD2. The ends lost 4 bases at V and 2 bases at J; junction bases unmatched: 5. From germline, CDR1 is NNHDY and CDR2 SYVADS. The CDR3 spans 15 residues. CDR3 bases read: TGTGCCAGCAGTCCTTCACTGGGGGGCCAAGAC. Translation: CASSPSLGGQD. The complete CDR3 reads CASSPSLGGQDTQYF.

Details on this clone: Genes and germline come from the mouse. Incomplete CDR3 DNA: TGTGCCAGCAGCCCGGGACAGGGCACA. It codes for CASSPGQGT. The whole CDR3 reads CASSPGQGTEVFF. V is TRBV13-1 and J is TRBJ1-1; 9 positions agree with TRBD1. The CDR3 end lies 4 residues beyond the end of the read and is filled in from the germline J gene. CDR3 length equals 13 residues. The germline CDR1 and CDR2 sequences are NSHNY and SYGAGN. V dropped 5 bases and J dropped 4; count of bases not matched to a gene: 3.

Comments on this clone: These gene names are mouse names. The read ends 4 residues before the CDR3 terminus; that terminus is restored from the germline J gene. The chain couples TRBV19 to TRBJ2-1; D not resolved. V lost 1 base to trimming and J lost 6 bases, with 5 bases between them. The CDR3 spans 12 residues. The germline V gene has CDR1 FNHDT and CDR2 SITEND (reference sequence). The sequenced CDR3 bases are TGTGCCAGCAGTATAACAGTTGCT. Translated, it gives CASSITVA. The complete CDR3 sequence is CASSITVAEQFF.

For this clone: At residue 15, the translated DNA and the protein in TCRdb do not agree; the protein given here is derived from the DNA. The listed genes are named as in mouse. The missing CDR3 end, 3 residues past where the read stops, is filled in from the germline J gene. This chain joins TRBV13-3 and TRBJ1-6; TRBD1 aligns across 7 bases. TRBJ1-6 has ORF status, its function being uncertain. The CDR3 is 18 amino acids. CDR1 and CDR2 (germline): NNHDY, SYVADS. V lost 0 bases to trimming and J lost 5 bases; unmatched junction nucleotides: 11. The CDR3 bases that were read are TGTGCCAGCAGTGATGCGAAAGGGGGCCGAGTTGATAATTCGCCC. Translating it yields CASSDAKGGRVDNSP. The full CDR3 sequence reads CASSDAKGGRVDNSPLYF.

This clone was counted between two and nine times. Gene names refer to mouse genes. From the germline J gene comes the end of the CDR3, since the read stops 4 residues before it. This chain uses TRBV1 with TRBJ2-5, with 8 bases fitting TRBD2. Germline loops: CDR1 NSQYPW, CDR2 LRSPGD (reference sequence). The CDR3 covers 16 residues. Partial CDR3 DNA: TGCACCTGCAGTGCAGAAGCCTGGGGGGAAAGAGAC. It specifies CTCSAEAWGERD. The CDR3, in full, reads CTCSAEAWGERDTQYF.

This clone came up many times. Germline and genes: mouse. Sequencing ends 4 residues short of the CDR3 end; the germline J gene provides the rest. The chain employs TRBV13-3 and TRBJ2-5, with a possible D match to TRBD2 (6 bases). This CDR3 has 14 residues. Germline CDR1 is NNHDY and CDR2 is SYVADS. Trimming cost V 2 bases and J 3 bases, with 10 bases left between them. The chain's CDR3 is CASSEGWGQDTQYF. CDR3 DNA (partial): TGTGCCAGCAGTGAGGGTTGGGGGCAAGAC. The whole variable domain, filled in from reference TRBV13-3 and TRBJ2-5, reads EAAVTQSPRSKVAVTGGKVTLSCHQTNNHDYMYWYRQDTGHGLRLIHYSYVADSTEKGDIPDGYKASRPSQENFSLILELASLSQTAVYFCASSEGWGQDTQYFGPGTRLLVL.

Comments on this clone: Each gene name is a mouse one. The CDR3 end falls 4 residues outside the read, so it is completed with the germline J gene. The chain combines TRBV1 with TRBJ2-5; TRBD2 matches 8 bases. Trimming cost V 1 base and J 2 bases; bases outside gene matches: 2. The CDR3 extends over 15 amino acids. Per germline, CDR1 NSQYPW and CDR2 LRSPGD (reference sequence). CDR3 bases read: TGCACCTGCAGTGCAGTCGACTGGGGCCAAGAC. Encoded protein: CTCSAVDWGQD. The whole CDR3 protein is CTCSAVDWGQDTQYF.

Notes on this clone: Gene names and germline match the mouse. The CDR3 end falls 4 residues outside the read, so it is completed with the germline J gene. This chain links TRBV5 with TRBJ1-1; 9 nucleotides line up with TRBD1. J lost 3 bases, V lost 4 bases, and 3 bases had no gene match. The CDR3 has 14 residues. Germline V gene lookup returns CDR1 LGHNA and CDR2 YNLKQL (reference sequence). This CDR3 is CASSPRTGDTEVFF. The sequenced part of the CDR3 DNA is TGTGCCAGCAGCCCTCGGACAGGGGACACA.

A note on this clone: Germline and genes: mouse. The observed sequence ends 4 residues before the CDR3 terminus, with the missing tail filled in from the germline J gene. V gene TRBV13-3 combines with J gene TRBJ2-5; 11 bases are a match to TRBD2. The CDR3 length is 15 residues. From germline, CDR1 is NNHDY and CDR2 SYVADS. The CDR3 protein is CASRPTGGAGDTQYF. The CDR3 DNA, read in part, is TGTGCCAGCAGACCAACTGGGGGGGCAGGAGAC.

In the case of this clone: Mouse names are used for the genes. The CDR3 extends 4 residues past the end of the read, so its final part is completed from the germline J gene. V is TRBV1 and J is TRBJ2-1; 10 bases align to TRBD2. Germline V gene data show CDR1 as NSQYPW and CDR2 as LRSPGD (reference sequence). V shed 3 bases, J shed 5 bases, and the junction held 4 bases outside the gene matches. CDR3 size: 15 residues. This CDR3 reads CTCSAPGGADAEQFF. The sequenced CDR3 bases are TGCACCTGCAGTGCCCCTGGGGGGGCGGATGCT.

With respect to this clone: Each gene name is a mouse one. CDR3 DNA (partial): TGTGCCAGCAGTATTTTTGACGAA. Its protein product is CASSIFDE. The complete CDR3 sequence is CASSIFDERLFF. The chain employs TRBV19 and TRBJ1-4; D is ambiguous. The read ends 4 residues early relative to the CDR3; the germline J gene fills the gap. CDR3 length: 12 amino acids. Deletions cut 2 bases from V and 6 bases from J, with 5 bases between. Germline CDR1 is FNHDT and CDR2 is SITEND (reference sequence).

In this sample, this clone turned up a few times. The genes and germline here are from mouse. The missing CDR3 end, 4 residues past where the read stops, is filled in from the germline J gene. Other DNA sequences in this specimen translate into the identical CDR3. The chain uses TRBV13-3 and TRBJ2-5; 10 bases map to TRBD1. The CDR3 consists of 15 residues. Germline CDR1 and CDR2: NNHDY and SYVADS. The sequenced part of the CDR3 DNA is TGTGCCAGCAGTGATGGACAGGGGGCGGGAGAC. Translated: CASSDGQGAGD. The full CDR3 reads CASSDGQGAGDTQYF.

As concerns this clone: TCRdb's protein does not match the DNA translation at residue 12; the protein provided is translated from the DNA. The genes and germline here are from mouse. The CDR3 end lies 3 residues beyond the end of the read and is filled in from the germline J gene. The chain links TRBV13-3 to TRBJ1-6, with a possible D match to TRBD1 (5 bases). TRBJ1-6 belongs to the ORF category, with a function that is uncertain. Germline V gene data show CDR1 as NNHDY and CDR2 as SYVADS. The CDR3 loop spans 15 amino acids. With 1 base removed from V and 5 bases from J, the gap between germline ends came to 10 bases. CDR3 DNA (partial): TGTGCCAGCAGTGATCTTGACAGAAATAATTCGCCC. Amino acid sequence: CASSDLDRNNSP. The CDR3 as a whole reads CASSDLDRNNSPLYF.

This clone was detected a few times. Genes here carry mouse names. The missing CDR3 end, 4 residues past where the read stops, is filled in from the germline J gene. J is TRBJ2-5 and V is TRBV13-3; D is possibly TRBD1 (6 bases). The CDR3 spans 13 residues. The V gene's germline CDR1 is NNHDY and CDR2 SYVADS. CDR3 protein: CASSAGRGDTQYF. The sequenced part of the CDR3 DNA is TGTGCCAGCAGTGCAGGAAGGGGGGAC.

Comment on this clone: The genes and germline here are from mouse. The CDR3 end is not reached by the read, which stops 4 residues before it; the germline J gene fills it in. The rearrangement links TRBV13-3 to TRBJ2-7, with TRBD2 matching over 10 bases. Per the germline V gene, CDR1 is NNHDY and CDR2 is SYVADS. The length of the CDR3 is 16 residues. CDR3 DNA (partial): TGTGCCAGCAGTGATGATTTAGGACTGGGGGCTTAT. It translates to CASSDDLGLGAY. The complete CDR3 sequence is CASSDDLGLGAYEQYF.